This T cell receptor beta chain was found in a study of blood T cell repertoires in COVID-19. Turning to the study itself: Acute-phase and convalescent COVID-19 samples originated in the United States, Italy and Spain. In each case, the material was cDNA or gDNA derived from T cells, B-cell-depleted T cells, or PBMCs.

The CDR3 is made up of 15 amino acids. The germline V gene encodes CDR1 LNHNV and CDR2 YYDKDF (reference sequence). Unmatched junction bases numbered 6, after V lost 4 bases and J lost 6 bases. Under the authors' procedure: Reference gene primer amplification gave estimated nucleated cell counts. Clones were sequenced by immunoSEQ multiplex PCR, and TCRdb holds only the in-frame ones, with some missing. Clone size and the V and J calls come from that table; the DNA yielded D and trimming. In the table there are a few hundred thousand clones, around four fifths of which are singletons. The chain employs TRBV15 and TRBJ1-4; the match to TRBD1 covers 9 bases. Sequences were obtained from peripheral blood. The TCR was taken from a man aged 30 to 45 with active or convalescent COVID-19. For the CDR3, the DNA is TGTGCCACCAGCACCAACCGGGACAGGGATGAAAAACTGTTTTTT. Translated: CATSTNRDRDEKLFF.